The 24 T cell receptor beta chains below all came from one sample that was sequenced in a study of T cells after somatic rescue of genetic block. Profiled with immunoSEQ multiplex PCR; TCRdb holds only in-frame clones, not every one. Here the sample spans 7,500 or so clones, about 80% being singletons. Sequences were obtained from peripheral blood mononuclear cells (PBMCs). These receptors came from a boy aged 10-17 years.

The chain uses TRBV2 and TRBJ1-6; the match to TRBD1 covers 12 bases. The V and J ends lost 6 bases and 3 bases, in that order; junction bases with no gene match: 6. The CDR3 covers 17 residues. Germline values: CDR1 SNHLY, CDR2 FYNNEI. The CDR3 region has the DNA TGTGCCAGCAGAGGGACAGGGGGCCTGGGCTATAATTCACCCCTCCACTTT. Its protein product is CASRGTGGLGYNSPLHF.

This chain uses TRBV23-1 with TRBJ2-7, with TRBD2 as a possible D gene (6 bases). TRBV23-1 is assigned to the ORF class and has an uncertain function. This CDR3 has 14 residues. V lost 4 bases to trimming and J lost 1 base, with 11 bases between them. In nucleotides, the CDR3 is TGCGCCAGCAGTCGGGGGGTAGAATCCTACGAGCAGTACTTC. Translated: CASSRGVESYEQYF.

The table lists this clone with a few counts. V and J are TRBV5-4 and TRBJ1-4; unclear D gene. Trimming took off 0 bases at V and 5 bases at J, with 17 bases between the two ends. The CDR3 is 17 amino acids. Germline-derived CDR1 and CDR2 are SGHNT and YYREEE (reference sequence). The CDR3, as DNA: TGTGCCAGCAGCTTGGCTCCCAAGGGCGGAGGGAATGAAAAACTGTTTTTT. It yields the protein CASSLAPKGGGNEKLFF.

The V and J genes are TRBV25-1 and TRBJ2-3; 10 positions match TRBD2. V gave up 1 base and J gave up 6 bases; unmatched junction bases: 10. The CDR3 extends over 17 amino acids. CDR1 and CDR2 from the germline V gene are MGHDK and SYGVNS. CDR3 coding DNA: TGTGCCAGCAGTGAATGGACAGCGGGGGGGCTGGGTGATACGCAGTATTTT. Encoded protein: CASSEWTAGGLGDTQYF.

This clone showed up just a few times. The chain links TRBV11-3 to TRBJ2-1; the D is unclear. CDR1 and CDR2 (germline): SGHNT, YENEEA. The V and J ends lost 5 bases and 6 bases respectively, with 14 bases between them. The CDR3 has 14 amino acids. The CDR3, as DNA: TGTGCCAGCAGCGTAAGTACTCAGGCCAATGAGCAGTTCTTC. Translated: CASSVSTQANEQFF.

This chain uses TRBV7-9 with TRBJ1-1, with D possibly matching TRBD1 (6 bases). Trimming took off 5 bases at V and 0 bases at J, with 13 bases between the two ends. CDR1 and CDR2 (germline): SEHNR, FQNEAQ (reference sequence). The CDR3 covers 15 residues. CDR3 region: CASSLMGAMNTEAFF. CDR3 DNA sequence: TGTGCCAGCAGCCTTATGGGGGCTATGAACACTGAAGCTTTCTTT.

The chain is built from TRBV7-9 and TRBJ1-4; D unclear. Germline V CDR1 and CDR2: SEHNR, FQNEAQ (reference sequence). Trimming removed 5 bases from V and 8 bases from J, with 6 bases in between. The CDR3 is 11 residues long. The CDR3 DNA sequence: TGTGCCAGCAGCCCTGAGGAAAAACTGTTTTTT. Translated, it gives CASSPEEKLFF.

As DNA, the CDR3 is TGTGCCAGCAGGGAGGACAGGGGGTTATCCAATGAGCAGTTCTTC. Translated, it gives CASREDRGLSNEQFF. The chain has TRBV2 and TRBJ2-1, with 10 nucleotides matching TRBD1. J was trimmed by 6 bases and V by 6 bases; bases with no gene match: 8. Germline CDR1 reads SNHLY; CDR2 reads FYNNEI. CDR3 length: 15 amino acids.

The chain couples TRBV28 to TRBJ2-7; 8 bases map to TRBD1. The germline V gene encodes CDR1 MDHEN and CDR2 SYDVKM. CDR3 length: 17 residues. Trimming removed 6 bases from V and 2 bases from J; junction bases left unmatched: 15. In DNA form, the CDR3 reads TGTGCCAGCAGCTTAGTCGTGTGGAACAGGGGGGCCTACGAGCAGTACTTC. Its protein is CASSLVVWNRGAYEQYF.

This chain links TRBV7-2 with TRBJ2-3, with TRBD2 identical over 7 bases. This CDR3 is built from 13 residues. Germline values: CDR1 SGHTA, CDR2 FQGNSA. The V segment lost 5 bases and the J segment 4 bases; nucleotides outside the gene matches: 3. CDR3 bases: TGTGCCAGCAGCCCTGGACTAGCAGATACGCAGTATTTT. Amino acids: CASSPGLADTQYF.

This chain connects TRBV6-6 to TRBJ2-7; TRBD1 agrees at 7 bases. V was clipped by 6 bases and J by 4 bases; unmatched bases: 6. This CDR3 region has 13 residues. CDR1 is MNHNY, CDR2 SVGAGI, per germline (reference sequence). CDR3 sequence (DNA): TGTGCCAGCAGCCGGGACAGCCATTACGAGCAGTACTTC. The encoded protein is CASSRDSHYEQYF.

The gene calls are TRBV7-9 and TRBJ2-1; perhaps TRBD2 as D (6 bases). The CDR3 is 15 amino acids. CDR1 and CDR2 (germline): SEHNR, FQNEAQ (reference sequence). The V end was cut by 5 bases, the J end by 5 bases, with 16 bases between. CDR3 nucleotides: TGTGCCAGCAGCCGCGAACTAGGAGGGCACAATGAGCAGTTCTTC. The encoded protein is CASSRELGGHNEQFF.

This chain connects TRBV4-3 to TRBJ2-1; D is ambiguous. The CDR3 spans 15 residues. The V and J ends lost 1 base and 4 bases respectively, with 11 bases between them. Germline V gives CDR1 LGHNA, CDR2 YSLEER. The CDR3 DNA follows: TGCGCCAGCAGCCAAGTCCGCACCCCGTACAATGAGCAGTTCTTC. Translation: CASSQVRTPYNEQFF.

This clone occurred once. V usage is TRBV2 and J usage is TRBJ1-1; 9 bases fit TRBD1. The germline CDR1 and CDR2 sequences are SNHLY and FYNNEI. The CDR3 covers 16 residues. The trim removed 6 bases at V and 4 bases at J, leaving 12 bases unmatched. DNA of the CDR3: TGTGCCAGCAGCTACAATTCACAGGGGGCAGGCACTGAAGCTTTCTTT. This translates into CASSYNSQGAGTEAFF.

V gene TRBV4-2 combines with J gene TRBJ2-2, with D perhaps matching TRBD1 (5 bases). CDR3 length: 15 amino acids. Germline V gene sequence: CDR1 LGHNA, CDR2 YNFKEQ. Trimming cost V 4 bases and J 6 bases, with 15 bases left between them. CDR3 bases: TGTGCCAGCAGCCTCGACAGTTTTAATTCCGGGGAGCTGTTTTTT. Encoded protein: CASSLDSFNSGELFF.

This rearrangement joins TRBV5-6 to TRBJ2-3, with 8 bases matching TRBD2. CDR1 SGHDT and CDR2 YYEEEE come from the germline V gene. V trimming: 0 bases; J trimming: 0 bases; junction bases outside the gene matches: 6. CDR3 length: 17 amino acids. The CDR3 region is CASSLESSGPSTDTQYF. Written as DNA, the CDR3 is TGTGCCAGCAGCTTGGAGTCTAGCGGGCCCAGCACAGATACGCAGTATTTT.

This clone was observed a few times. This chain joins TRBV7-9 and TRBJ2-7, with D unclear. V lost 5 bases, J lost 5 bases, and 10 bases lay in between. The germline CDR1 and CDR2 sequences are SEHNR and FQNEAQ (reference sequence). The CDR3 runs to 12 residues. The CDR3 sequence: CASSDERDEQYF. CDR3 coding DNA: TGTGCCAGCAGCGACGAAAGGGACGAGCAGTACTTC. Drawing the rest from reference TRBV7-9 and TRBJ2-7, the complete variable domain is DTGVSQNPRHKITKRGQNVTFRCDPISEHNRLYWYRQTLGQGPEFLTYFQNEAQLEKSRLLSDRFSAERPKGSFSTLEIQRTEQGDSAMYLCASSDERDEQYFGPGTRLTVT.

The chain has TRBV27 and TRBJ2-1; D uncertain. The V end was cut by 5 bases, the J end by 2 bases, with 13 bases between. Germline V gene lookup returns CDR1 MNHEY and CDR2 SMNVEV (reference sequence). The CDR3 loop spans 15 amino acids. The CDR3 DNA sequence: TGTGCCAGCAGTCCCAAGTACGCCACCTACAATGAGCAGTTCTTC. Its translation is CASSPKYATYNEQFF.

The chain recombines TRBV4-3 with TRBJ2-7; TRBD2 matches 9 bases. CDR1 and CDR2 from the germline V gene are LGHNA and YSLEER. The CDR3 is 15 residues long. The ends lost 1 base at V and 5 bases at J; junction bases unmatched: 6. CDR3 sequence reads: CASSQGVAGVHEQYF. For the CDR3, the DNA is TGCGCCAGCAGCCAAGGGGTAGCGGGGGTCCACGAGCAGTACTTC.

The chain is built from TRBV9 and TRBJ2-3, with unresolved D. Germline CDR1 is SGDLS and CDR2 is YYNGEE. The CDR3 contains 13 residues. V gave up 3 bases and J gave up 5 bases, with 10 bases separating them. In DNA, the CDR3 is TGTGCCAGCAGCGCCGTAGGTTTAGATACGCAGTATTTT. It specifies CASSAVGLDTQYF.

The J gene is TRBJ2-2, the V gene TRBV27; either TRBD1 or TRBD2 may supply D (5 bases each). The CDR3 loop spans 19 amino acids. The germline V gene has CDR1 MNHEY and CDR2 SMNVEV (reference sequence). V lost 4 bases to trimming and J lost 0 bases, with 21 bases between them. The CDR3 spells CASSSSGPSMFANTGELFF. The CDR3 DNA sequence: TGTGCCAGCAGTTCATCGGGACCGAGTATGTTCGCGAACACCGGGGAGCTGTTTTTT.

This clone was observed a few times. The chain employs TRBV5-6 and TRBJ2-3, with 9 bases identical to TRBD1. This CDR3 spans 17 amino acids. V dropped 4 bases and J dropped 10; count of bases not matched to a gene: 19. Germline loops: CDR1 SGHDT, CDR2 YYEEEE. Here the CDR3 DNA reads TGTGCCAGCAGCGCAGGGTTTGGGACAGGGACACAGATTGCGCAGTATTTT. Translating it yields CASSAGFGTGTQIAQYF.

The chain links TRBV2 to TRBJ2-3, with D possibly TRBD1 on 5 matching bases. The germline gives CDR1 SNHLY, CDR2 FYNNEI. V was cut by 3 bases and J by 1 base, with 11 bases left in between. There are 15 residues in the CDR3. CDR3 coding DNA: TGTGCCAGCAGTGAGGGGCTCTCCGGCACAGATACGCAGTATTTT. Translated, it gives CASSEGLSGTDTQYF. Based on the CDR3 plus reference TRBV2 and TRBJ2-3, the full variable domain is EPEVTQTPSHQVTQMGQEVILRCVPISNHLYFYWYRQILGQKVEFLVSFYNNEISEKSEIFDDQFSVERPDGSNFTLKIRSTKLEDSAMYFCASSEGLSGTDTQYFGPGTRLTVL.

This sequence joins TRBV6-1 and TRBJ2-5, with TRBD2 identical over 10 bases. CDR1 and CDR2 (germline): MNHNS, SASEGT. The CDR3 covers 12 residues. CDR3 nucleotide sequence: TGTGGGAGCGGGAGGGTTGAAGAGACCCAGTACTTC. It is translated as CGSGRVEETQYF.